This entry features one TCR beta chain sequence. The germline gene is not matched at one end of the junction; a read error may be the cause. The sample is drawn from a study of blood T cell repertoires in COVID-19. Study-wide background: The cDNA or gDNA used as material had been derived from T cells, B-cell-depleted T cells, or PBMCs.

In the authors' workflow: Quantification of nucleated cells was approximated via reference gene primer amplification. Sequencing used immunoSEQ multiplex PCR; TCRdb keeps in-frame clones, though not all of them. V, J and clone size derive from that table, while D and trimming were established from the DNA sequence. The sample lists roughly 80,000 clones; around 80% were seen once. This CDR3 has 13 amino acids. Germline V lookup: CDR1 SGHAT, CDR2 FQNNGV. The rearrangement joins TRBV11-2 to TRBJ1-2; the D is unclear. The TCR was taken from a human donor in a cohort sampled during active COVID-19. Sequencing was performed on peripheral blood. The CDR3, as DNA: TGTGCCAGCAGCTTAGGTGCTCTAGTCGTATCAGCCTTC. Its translation: CASSLGALVVSAF.